This T cell receptor (beta chain) was observed in a study of blood T cell repertoires in COVID-19. The length of the CDR3 is 14 residues. Germline trimming cut 7 bases from V and 4 bases from J; bases unmatched to any gene: 9. Germline values: CDR1 MNHEY, CDR2 SVGAGI. Here immunoSEQ multiplex PCR was the method, and the copy in TCRdb shows in-frame clones only, minus some. The sample lists approximately 250,000 clones; roughly 81% were seen once. This TCR was sampled from a man aged 50 or older with acute or convalescent COVID-19. Input material: peripheral blood. V is TRBV6-5 and J is TRBJ1-1; 7 bases are shared with TRBD1. CDR3 coding DNA: TGTGCCAGCATCCAAGGGGCAGGGGGCACTGAAGCTTTCTTT. This codes for CASIQGAGGTEAFF.